These 21 T cell receptor beta chains came from one sample sequenced in a study of T-cell reconstitution after alpha-beta-depleted transplantation in children. It was with unique molecular identifiers that the TCRbeta library was prepared. TCRdb re-called the PCR reads with MiXCR, one entry per CDR3 protein. This sample has more than 400,000 distinct CDR3 sequences, with 11% found just once. The source was PBMCs, mostly from graft donor cells, collected 180 days after TCRalphabeta/CD19-depleted stem cell transplant. The receptor source for this set is a female patient aged 2-10 years who had a stem cell transplant for aplastic anemia, so the T cells may come from the graft donor.

This clonotype was recorded a few times. V usage is TRBV4-3 and J usage is TRBJ2-1, with D perhaps matching TRBD1 (5 bases). In germline, CDR1 is LGHNA, CDR2 YSLEER. The V end was cut by 4 bases, the J end by 4 bases, with 17 bases between. The CDR3 consists of 16 residues. In DNA, the CDR3 is TGCGCCAGCAGCCGAGGCAGGGCAGTCCTATACAATGAGCAGTTCTTC. This sequence encodes CASSRGRAVLYNEQFF.

The chain is built from TRBV7-9 and TRBJ2-7, with 10 bases identical to TRBD1. This CDR3 has 16 amino acids. J was trimmed by 2 bases and V by 3 bases; bases with no gene match: 7. Per the germline V gene, CDR1 is SEHNR and CDR2 is FQNEAQ (reference sequence). The CDR3 spells CASSFSTGGGTYEQYF. The DNA for the CDR3 is TGTGCCAGCAGCTTTTCGACAGGGGGCGGTACCTACGAGCAGTACTTC. Full variable domain (outside the CDR3, taken from reference TRBV7-9 and TRBJ2-7): DTGVSQNPRHKITKRGQNVTFRCDPISEHNRLYWYRQTLGQGPEFLTYFQNEAQLEKSRLLSDRFSAERPKGSFSTLEIQRTEQGDSAMYLCASSFSTGGGTYEQYFGPGTRLTVT.

This clonotype was seen a handful of times. This chain joins TRBV7-2 and TRBJ2-1, with D tentatively TRBD2 (5 bases). The CDR3 contains 17 residues. Between the trimmed V and J ends, which lost 5 bases and 0 bases, there was a span of 17 bases. Germline-derived CDR1 and CDR2 are SGHTA and FQGNSA. CDR3 sequence: CASSPRLAPTSYNEQFF. Here the CDR3 DNA reads TGTGCCAGCAGCCCCCGATTAGCGCCCACCTCCTACAATGAGCAGTTCTTC.

This chain uses TRBV12-3 or TRBV12-4 with TRBJ2-5; 14 bases match TRBD2. This CDR3 is 17 amino acids long. Germline trimming cut 3 bases from V and 5 bases from J; bases unmatched to any gene: 8. This chain's CDR3 is CASSFRLAGGPGETQYF. In DNA form, the CDR3 reads TGTGCCAGCAGTTTCCGACTAGCGGGAGGGCCTGGGGAGACCCAGTACTTC.

The chain carries TRBV16 and TRBJ2-3; D is ambiguous. There are 14 residues in the CDR3. Per the germline V gene, CDR1 is KGHSY and CDR2 is FQNENV. The V and J ends lost 4 bases and 0 bases respectively, with 8 bases between them. This CDR3 is CASSPTESTDTQYF. The DNA for the CDR3 is TGTGCCAGCAGCCCAACGGAAAGCACAGATACGCAGTATTTT.

This chain connects TRBV6-6 to TRBJ1-5, with TRBD1 matching 7 bases. Germline lookup yields CDR1 MNHNY and CDR2 SVGAGI (reference sequence). J lost 7 bases, V lost 6 bases, and 6 bases had no gene match. The CDR3 length is 13 residues. This chain's CDR3 is CASRPRGGQPQHF. CDR3 nucleotide sequence: TGTGCCAGCAGGCCCAGGGGGGGCCAGCCCCAGCATTTT.

This clonotype appeared a few times. This sequence joins TRBV5-1 and TRBJ1-1; D call uncertain. Trimming pared 5 bases from V and 3 bases from J, leaving 11 bases between. Germline V gene data show CDR1 as SGHRS and CDR2 as YFSETQ. CDR3 length equals 13 residues. The CDR3 is CASRDLGDTEAFF. In nucleotides, the CDR3 is TGCGCCAGCAGGGACCTAGGTGACACTGAAGCTTTCTTT.

The chain couples TRBV24-1 to TRBJ2-7; 7 bases fit TRBD2. Trimming cost V 3 bases and J 9 bases; bases outside gene matches: 10. The germline CDR1 and CDR2 sequences are KGHDR and SFDVKD. The CDR3 contains 14 residues. The CDR3 protein is CATSDPRASGGQYF. The CDR3 bases are TGTGCCACCAGTGATCCCCGGGCGTCGGGGGGGCAGTACTTC.

The genes are TRBV7-2 and TRBJ2-1; TRBD1 might be the D (6 bases). The germline V gene encodes CDR1 SGHTA and CDR2 FQGNSA. V was cut by 5 bases and J by 4 bases, with 15 bases left in between. The CDR3 has 15 residues. This CDR3 is CASSPRDILYNEQFF. DNA of the CDR3: TGTGCCAGCAGCCCCCGGGACATCCTGTACAATGAGCAGTTCTTC.

This clonotype has a handful of counts. The V gene is TRBV5-1, the J gene TRBJ1-4; TRBD1 aligns across 8 bases. This CDR3 spans 15 amino acids. With 3 bases clipped from V and 3 bases from J, the junction kept 4 bases outside the gene matches. Looked up from germline, CDR1 is SGHRS and CDR2 is YFSETQ. The CDR3 reads CASSSPGQANEKLFF. As DNA, the CDR3 is TGCGCCAGCAGCTCGCCGGGACAGGCTAATGAAAAACTGTTTTTT.

In its sample, this clonotype was seen a few times. The chain links TRBV7-2 to TRBJ2-5; D possibly uses TRBD1 or TRBD2 (7 bases each). This CDR3 spans 13 amino acids. Per germline, CDR1 SGHTA and CDR2 FQGNSA. The V end lost 5 bases, the J end lost 4 bases, and 11 bases lay between the germline ends. The CDR3 loop reads CASSDREGETQYF. The CDR3 region has the DNA TGTGCCAGCAGCGACAGGGAGGGAGAGACCCAGTACTTC. The entire variable domain, with the rest obtained from reference TRBV7-2 and TRBJ2-5, is as follows: GAGVSQSPSNKVTEKGKDVELRCDPISGHTALYWYRQSLGQGLEFLIYFQGNSAPDKSGLPSDRFSAERTGGSVSTLTIQRTQQEDSAVYLCASSDREGETQYFGPGTRLLVL.

In this sample, this clonotype turned up a few times. This chain connects TRBV19 to TRBJ2-1; 10 bases are a match to TRBD2. J was trimmed by 2 bases and V by 5 bases; bases with no gene match: 3. This CDR3 comprises 15 residues. From germline, CDR1 is LNHDA and CDR2 SQIVND (reference sequence). CDR3: CASSLAGVTYNEQFF. The CDR3 DNA reads TGTGCCAGTAGTCTAGCGGGAGTCACCTACAATGAGCAGTTCTTC. The full variable domain, completed using reference TRBV19 and TRBJ2-1, is DGGITQSPKYLFRKEGQNVTLSCEQNLNHDAMYWYRQDPGQGLRLIYYSQIVNDFQKGDIAEGYSVSREKKESFPLTVTSAQKNPTAFYLCASSLAGVTYNEQFFGPGTRLTVL.

V usage is TRBV12-3 or TRBV12-4 and J usage is TRBJ1-6; 9 bases align to TRBD1. The junction had 3 bases not matched to a gene; V was cut back by 6 bases and J by 9 bases. The CDR3 has 13 residues. CDR3 protein: CASSGQGSSPLHF. The CDR3 DNA follows: TGTGCCAGCAGCGGACAGGGGAGTTCACCCCTCCACTTT.

The chain links TRBV28 to TRBJ2-2; TRBD2 matches at 15 bases. Germline V CDR1 and CDR2: MDHEN, SYDVKM. With V trimmed by 5 bases and J by 6 bases, 4 bases remained unmatched. This CDR3 spans 16 amino acids. As DNA, the CDR3 is TGTGCCAGCAGTCTAGGACTAGCGGGAGGGCCCGGGGAGCTGTTTTTT. Translated, it gives CASSLGLAGGPGELFF.

The sample holds many counts of this clonotype. The chain recombines TRBV6-5 with TRBJ2-1; perhaps TRBD1 as D (6 bases). This CDR3 comprises 13 residues. In germline, CDR1 is MNHEY, CDR2 SVGAGI. V was cut by 5 bases and J by 5 bases, with 10 bases left in between. The CDR3 DNA reads as TGTGCCAGCAGTAACACAGGGAACAATGAGCAGTTCTTC. Its translation: CASSNTGNNEQFF.

The chain has TRBV12-3 or TRBV12-4 and TRBJ1-3; 7 bases are shared with TRBD1. V shed 8 bases, J shed 0 bases, and the junction held 10 bases outside the gene matches. The CDR3 length is 16 residues. The CDR3: CASSPTGSFSGNTIYF. The CDR3 nucleotides are TGTGCCAGCTCCCCGACAGGGTCCTTCTCTGGAAACACCATATATTTT.

The V gene is TRBV11-2, the J gene TRBJ2-1; 12 positions agree with TRBD2. The CDR3 runs to 18 residues. The V and J ends lost 5 bases and 0 bases, in that order; junction bases with no gene match: 8. The germline gives CDR1 SGHAT, CDR2 FQNNGV. CDR3 in DNA: TGTGCCAGCAGCCGTGGACTAGCGGGATTAGACTCCTACAATGAGCAGTTCTTC. Translated: CASSRGLAGLDSYNEQFF.

This clonotype was seen a few times. V gene TRBV11-1 combines with J gene TRBJ2-4, with 7 bases identical to TRBD1. This CDR3 comprises 18 residues. V lost 5 bases, J lost 3 bases, and 16 bases stayed unmatched. From germline, CDR1 is SGHAT and CDR2 FQDESV (reference sequence). CDR3 loop: CASSPEYRGVKDKNIQYF. Here the CDR3 DNA reads TGTGCCAGCAGCCCTGAATACAGGGGAGTGAAAGACAAAAACATTCAGTACTTC.

Comment on this clonotype: This may come from a read error, since a much larger clone is one base off. This chain joins TRBV5-1 and TRBJ2-7; 8 nucleotides match TRBD1. The CDR3 extends over 14 amino acids. The V gene's germline CDR1 is SGHRS and CDR2 YFSETQ. J lost 9 bases, V lost 4 bases, and 12 bases had no gene match. The CDR3 sequence is CASSRRTGLGGQYF. In DNA form, the CDR3 reads TGCGCCAGCAGCCGGAGGACAGGGCTGGGGGGGCAGTACTTC.

The chain links TRBV4-1 to TRBJ2-2; D gene unclear. V was clipped by 1 base and J by 6 bases, with 6 bases between them. The CDR3 extends over 13 amino acids. Germline V CDR1 and CDR2: MGHRA, YSYEKL. This CDR3 reads CASSQVDPGELFF. Written as DNA, the CDR3 is TGCGCCAGCAGCCAAGTCGACCCCGGGGAGCTGTTTTTT.

The chain links TRBV13 to TRBJ2-7, with D unresolved. The CDR3 extends over 12 amino acids. Germline V gene lookup returns CDR1 PRHDT and CDR2 FYEKMQ (reference sequence). V was pared by 5 bases and J by 6 bases, with 11 bases between. The CDR3 DNA sequence: TGTGCCAGCAGCCCCCAGTCAACCGAGCAGTACTTC. As protein: CASSPQSTEQYF.